The 8 T cell receptor beta chains below come from one sample, sequenced in a study of blood T cell repertoires in COVID-19. Assay used: immunoSEQ multiplex PCR; TCRdb lists only in-frame clones, some missing. In the table there are hundreds of thousands of clones, more than 85% of which are singletons. The sequenced material came from peripheral blood. The receptors here all came from a man between 60 and 75 years old with COVID-19, enrolled during active disease.

This sequence joins TRBV15 and TRBJ1-4; 9 positions match TRBD1. This CDR3 has 15 residues. The V segment lost 6 bases and the J segment 10 bases; nucleotides outside the gene matches: 12. Germline assignment: CDR1 LNHNV and CDR2 YYDKDF (reference sequence). The CDR3 region is CATRTDRGGFGKLFF. The CDR3 DNA reads TGTGCCACCAGAACGGACAGGGGTGGATTCGGAAAACTGTTTTTT. Full variable domain (missing parts from reference TRBV15 and TRBJ1-4): DAMVIQNPRYQVTQFGKPVTLSCSQTLNHNVMYWYQQKSSQAPKLLFHYYDKDFNNEADTPDNFQSRRPNTSFCFLDIRSPGLGDTAMYLCATRTDRGGFGKLFFGSGTQLSVL.

The chain has TRBV3-1 (or the pseudogene TRBV3-2) and TRBJ2-4, with a tentative D call TRBD1 (6 bases). Trimming shortened V by 5 bases and J by 2 bases, and 10 bases separated the two germline ends. Germline V gene sequence: CDR1 LGHDT, CDR2 YNNKEL (reference sequence). The CDR3 totals 14 residues. CDR3: CASSSQGTKNIQYF. CDR3 DNA: TGTGCCAGCAGCTCCCAGGGGACCAAAAACATTCAGTACTTC.

The chain recombines TRBV6-6 with TRBJ1-5; D unclear. V was trimmed by 5 bases and J by 0 bases, leaving 8 bases between them. Germline-derived CDR1 and CDR2 are MNHNY and SVGAGI (reference sequence). This CDR3 contains 14 residues. The CDR3 nucleotides read TGTGCCAGCAGTCTGACACCTAGCAATCAGCCCCAGCATTTT. Residues: CASSLTPSNQPQHF.

The gene calls are TRBV11-2 and TRBJ1-1; D is perhaps TRBD1 (6 bases). Trimming stripped 10 bases from V and 11 bases from J, with 17 bases between. The CDR3 has 11 amino acids. From germline, CDR1 is SGHAT and CDR2 FQNNGV. CDR3 protein: CATRGGAGAFF. The CDR3 coding sequence is TGTGCCACCCGGGGGGGGGCGGGGGCTTTCTTT. The complete variable domain, with remaining parts taken from reference TRBV11-2 and TRBJ1-1, reads EAGVAQSPRYKIIEKRQSVAFWCNPISGHATLYWYQQILGQGPKLLIQFQNNGVVDDSQLPKDRFSAERLKGVDSTLKIQPAKLEDSAVYLCATRGGAGAFFGQGTRLTVV.

The rearrangement joins TRBV9 to TRBJ1-5; D possibly corresponds to TRBD1 (6 bases). Germline V lookup: CDR1 SGDLS, CDR2 YYNGEE. There are 15 residues in the CDR3. V lost 0 bases, J lost 8 bases, and 15 bases lay in between. CDR3 in DNA: TGTGCCAGCAGCGTAGCAGAGGGGGAGGGTGAGCCCCAGCATTTT. Encoded protein: CASSVAEGEGEPQHF.

The chain is built from TRBV5-1 and TRBJ1-5; TRBD1 matches at 10 bases. The germline V gene encodes CDR1 SGHRS and CDR2 YFSETQ. CDR3 length equals 19 residues. Losses at the gene ends were 4 bases for V and 1 base for J; bases not matched to a gene: 14. The CDR3 loop reads CASSARQNRDRGSNQPQHF. CDR3 sequence (DNA): TGCGCCAGCAGCGCACGCCAAAATCGGGACAGGGGAAGCAATCAGCCCCAGCATTTT.

The V call is TRBV6-6, the J call TRBJ1-5; tentatively, D is TRBD1 (6 bases). Germline V CDR1 and CDR2: MNHNY, SVGAGI (reference sequence). This CDR3 has 15 amino acids. Trimming shortened V by 2 bases and J by 4 bases, and 12 bases separated the two germline ends. The CDR3 DNA follows: TGTGCCAGCAGTTACGGGGGCAGGGGAAATCAGCCCCAGCATTTT. Translation gives CASSYGGRGNQPQHF.

This rearrangement joins TRBV19 to TRBJ1-2, with 7 bases identical to TRBD1. V gave up 3 bases and J gave up 8 bases; unmatched junction bases: 9. CDR1 and CDR2 (germline): LNHDA, SQIVND (reference sequence). This CDR3 has 14 residues. CDR3 sequence reads: CASSMTGQADGYTF. The CDR3 DNA follows: TGTGCCAGTAGTATGACAGGGCAGGCTGACGGCTACACCTTC.